One sample yielded the 28 T cell receptor beta chains listed below, sequenced in a study of regulatory and conventional T cells in RAG deficiency. The sorted conventional CD4+ T cells were CD25-low and CD127-high, with genomic DNA sequenced. Assay used: immunoSEQ multiplex PCR; TCRdb lists only in-frame clones, some missing. The table lists tens of thousands of clones, approximately 90% of them singletons. These data were likewise used in another study, on regulatory T cells. That source adds: The PCR used 52 TRBV and 13 TRBJ primers.

Sequencing used CD4+ effector T cells sorted from blood. These receptors were obtained from a human donor in good health.

J is TRBJ1-3 and V is TRBV10-3; 9 bases match TRBD1. Germline lookup yields CDR1 ENHRY and CDR2 SYGVKD. J lost 10 bases, V lost 7 bases, and 11 bases had no gene match. CDR3 size: 14 residues. CDR3 in DNA: TGTGCCATCAAGCCCGGGACAGGGATCGATACCATATATTTT. Translating it yields CAIKPGTGIDTIYF.

The chain combines TRBV29-1 with TRBJ1-4; 10 bases are shared with TRBD1. The CDR3 has 13 residues. CDR1 is SQVTM and CDR2 is ANQGSEA in the germline V gene. The ends lost 6 bases at V and 5 bases at J; junction bases unmatched: 3. The CDR3 sequence is CSVDRGRNEKLFF. The CDR3 DNA reads TGCAGCGTCGACAGGGGGCGGAATGAAAAACTGTTTTTT. The full variable domain, in which reference TRBV29-1 and TRBJ1-4 provide the parts outside the CDR3, is SAVISQKPSRDICQRGTSLTIQCQVDSQVTMMFWYRQQPGQSLTLIATANQGSEATYESGFVIDKFPISRPNLTFSTLTVSNMSPEDSSIYLCSVDRGRNEKLFFGSGTQLSVL.

The chain couples TRBV7-9 to TRBJ2-1, with 8 bases that match TRBD2. V was clipped by 3 bases and J by 8 bases; unmatched bases: 6. Germline V gene sequence: CDR1 SEHNR, CDR2 FQNEAQ (reference sequence). The CDR3 consists of 14 residues. CDR3 sequence reads: CASSFSGRGDEQFF. In DNA, the CDR3 is TGTGCCAGCAGCTTCTCCGGGCGGGGGGATGAGCAGTTCTTC.

The chain has TRBV7-2 and TRBJ1-6; D is unresolved. V dropped 1 base and J dropped 7 bases, with 8 bases sitting between them. There are 14 residues in the CDR3. Germline V gene lookup returns CDR1 SGHTA and CDR2 FQGNSA. CDR3 residues: CASSLVRGNSPLHF. Written as DNA, the CDR3 is TGTGCCAGCAGCTTAGTCCGTGGGAATTCACCCCTCCACTTT.

The V gene is TRBV19, the J gene TRBJ2-7; D possibly matches TRBD1 or TRBD2 (7 bases each). Germline-derived CDR1 and CDR2 are LNHDA and SQIVND (reference sequence). CDR3 length: 14 residues. Trimming removed 3 bases at V and 6 bases at J, with 15 bases between. Written as DNA, the CDR3 is TGTGCCAGTAGTATCCAGGGAGGGGGCGGCGAGCAGTACTTC. Its translation is CASSIQGGGGEQYF.

This chain links TRBV6-1 with TRBJ1-5; 7 bases line up with TRBD1. The J segment lost 4 bases and the V segment lost 5 bases, leaving 5 bases of the junction unmatched. The CDR3 has 14 amino acids. CDR1 MNHNS and CDR2 SASEGT come from the germline V gene. CDR3 residues: CASSSRQGNQPQHF. CDR3 in DNA: TGTGCCAGCAGTTCCCGACAGGGAAATCAGCCCCAGCATTTT.

The J gene is TRBJ1-1, the V gene TRBV29-1; D is undetermined. The germline gives CDR1 SQVTM, CDR2 ANQGSEA. This CDR3 has 10 amino acids. Trimming took 4 bases from V and 5 from J, leaving 5 bases between them. The CDR3 DNA reads TGCAGCGTTGCGCCGACTGAAGCTTTCTTT. As protein: CSVAPTEAFF.

This sequence joins TRBV2 and TRBJ2-7, with D unresolved. V shed 7 bases and J shed 2 bases, with 15 bases lying between them. The CDR3 has 14 amino acids. From germline, CDR1 is SNHLY and CDR2 FYNNEI. The CDR3 nucleotides are TGTGCCAGCACCCCCCAGGTACGGGCCTACGAGCAGTACTTC. It specifies CASTPQVRAYEQYF.

V and J are TRBV10-3 and TRBJ2-3; no firm D call. V lost 2 bases to trimming and J lost 0 bases, with 9 bases between them. The CDR3 runs to 15 residues. Germline V gene data show CDR1 as ENHRY and CDR2 as SYGVKD. The CDR3 sequence: CAISEGPPSTDTQYF. The CDR3 DNA follows: TGTGCCATCAGTGAGGGTCCCCCTAGCACAGATACGCAGTATTTT.

The chain couples TRBV7-9 to TRBJ2-3; no clear D. The CDR3 has 12 amino acids. Trimming took off 2 bases at V and 5 bases at J, with 5 bases between the two ends. Germline V CDR1 and CDR2: SEHNR, FQNEAQ (reference sequence). CDR3 nucleotide sequence: TGTGCCAGCAGCTTATTGGTAGATACGCAGTATTTT. Translating gives CASSLLVDTQYF.

The DNA for the CDR3 is TGTGCCAGCAGCCCGGGACTAGCGGGACTGAATGAGCAGTTCTTC. This sequence encodes CASSPGLAGLNEQFF. The genes are TRBV5-4 and TRBJ2-1, with TRBD2 identical over 13 bases. Germline CDR1 SGHNT, CDR2 YYREEE (reference sequence). V was clipped by 4 bases and J by 7 bases; unmatched bases: 5. The CDR3 runs to 15 residues.

The chain carries TRBV2 and TRBJ1-1; TRBD1 is a possible D gene (6 bases). The CDR3 spans 14 residues. Germline lookup yields CDR1 SNHLY and CDR2 FYNNEI. V dropped 6 bases and J dropped 3 bases, with 14 bases sitting between them. CDR3 region: CASRSPRGHTEAFF. CDR3 bases: TGTGCCAGCAGGTCCCCCAGGGGCCACACTGAAGCTTTCTTT.

The chain carries TRBV19 and TRBJ2-5, with D maybe TRBD2 (5 bases). Trimming left V 0 bases short and J 7 bases short, with 9 bases between. Germline V lookup: CDR1 LNHDA, CDR2 SQIVND (reference sequence). The CDR3 contains 13 residues. CDR3 bases: TGTGCCAGTAGTATAGATGGCCGGGGGACCCAGTACTTC. Translation gives CASSIDGRGTQYF.

The rearrangement uses TRBV7-2 and TRBJ2-1, with TRBD2 matching over 7 bases. CDR3 length: 15 amino acids. The ends lost 2 bases at V and 5 bases at J; junction bases unmatched: 6. Germline CDR1 is SGHTA and CDR2 is FQGNSA. The CDR3 loop is CASSLSSGADNEQFF. CDR3 in DNA: TGTGCCAGCAGCTTATCCAGCGGGGCCGACAATGAGCAGTTCTTC.

V and J are TRBV6-1 and TRBJ1-2, with TRBD1 matching over 8 bases. CDR3 length: 14 residues. V shed 6 bases and J 6 bases; nucleotides not matched to a gene: 9. From germline, CDR1 is MNHNS and CDR2 SASEGT. CDR3 DNA sequence: TGTGCCAGCAGAGGAACGCAGGGGGCGGATGGCTACACCTTC. This sequence encodes CASRGTQGADGYTF.

The chain carries TRBV11-2 and TRBJ2-2; a possible D gene is TRBD2 (6 bases). V lost 6 bases and J lost 4, with 15 bases in between. There are 15 residues in the CDR3. Germline CDR1 reads SGHAT; CDR2 reads FQNNGV. The CDR3: CASSRGLTGTGELFF. In nucleotides, the CDR3 is TGTGCCAGCAGTCGCGGACTAACCGGCACCGGGGAGCTGTTTTTT.

This chain connects TRBV5-1 to TRBJ1-2; no reliable D call. Germline V gene sequence: CDR1 SGHRS, CDR2 YFSETQ. Between the trimmed V and J ends, which lost 4 bases and 2 bases, there was a span of 9 bases. This CDR3 spans 13 amino acids. CDR3 protein: CASSAESNYGYTF. The CDR3 coding sequence is TGCGCCAGCAGCGCAGAGTCAAACTATGGCTACACCTTC.

The gene calls are TRBV7-6 and TRBJ2-7; 7 positions agree with TRBD1. The CDR3 length is 14 residues. J lost 3 bases, V lost 0 bases, and 2 bases had no gene match. Germline lookup yields CDR1 SGHVS and CDR2 FNYEAQ. As DNA, the CDR3 is TGTGCCAGCAGCTTAGCAAGGGACAGCTACGAGCAGTACTTC. Protein product: CASSLARDSYEQYF.

The rearrangement joins TRBV18 to TRBJ2-6, with unresolved D. This CDR3 is 13 amino acids long. Trimming cost V 4 bases and J 4 bases, with 5 bases left between them. Germline assignment: CDR1 KGHSH and CDR2 LQKENI. CDR3 DNA: TGTGCCAGCTCACTTGCAGGGGCCAACGTCCTGACTTTC. Translated: CASSLAGANVLTF.

DNA of the CDR3: TGTGCCAGTAGTAGGGGTACAGGGCTCTCTGGGGCCAACGTCCTGACTTTC. Translation: CASSRGTGLSGANVLTF. This chain joins TRBV19 and TRBJ2-6; maybe TRBD1 (6 bases). CDR3 length equals 17 residues. V lost 4 bases, J lost 0 bases, and 13 bases lay in between. Germline V gene sequence: CDR1 LNHDA, CDR2 SQIVND (reference sequence).

The V gene is TRBV18, the J gene TRBJ1-5; D unresolved. The V gene's germline CDR1 is KGHSH and CDR2 LQKENI. The CDR3 length is 17 residues. V was shortened by 2 bases and J by 5 bases, with 19 bases between the two germline ends. The CDR3 DNA is TGTGCCAGCTCACCATTTAACGCAATCGGCGCCGATCAGCCCCAGCATTTT. As protein: CASSPFNAIGADQPQHF.

A few counts support this clone. CDR3 sequence (DNA): TGTGCCAGCTCACCACGAAGGTTTTGGTATGGCTACACCTTC. Protein sequence: CASSPRRFWYGYTF. This chain uses TRBV18 with TRBJ1-2; D remains ambiguous. V was pared by 1 base and J by 5 bases, with 11 bases between. The CDR3 totals 14 residues. In germline, CDR1 is KGHSH, CDR2 LQKENI.

The V gene is TRBV9, the J gene TRBJ2-1, with TRBD2 matching over 11 bases. There are 15 residues in the CDR3. CDR1 is SGDLS, CDR2 YYNGEE, per germline. V shed 3 bases and J 12 bases; nucleotides not matched to a gene: 11. CDR3 nucleotide sequence: TGTGCCAGCAGCGCCACGGGACTAGCGGCGGGTGGGCAGTTCTTC. Encoded protein: CASSATGLAAGGQFF.

This clone was seen once. The V and J genes are TRBV6-6 and TRBJ1-3, with unresolved D. CDR1 MNHNY and CDR2 SVGAGI come from the germline V gene (reference sequence). V lost 11 bases and J 4 bases, leaving 9 bases between the germline ends. This CDR3 has 11 residues. The CDR3: CAVSAGNTIYF. The CDR3 coding sequence is TGTGCCGTCTCGGCCGGAAACACCATATATTTT.

Notes on this clone: The junction departs from germline at one end; a sequencing error may be responsible. The chain employs TRBV6-4 and TRBJ2-3; D remains ambiguous. The CDR3 sequence is 15 residues long. Germline CDR1 and CDR2: MRHNA and SNTAGT. As DNA, the CDR3 is TGTGCCAGCAGCTCTAAGGGCAATATGGCAGATACGCGGTATTTT. Its protein product is CASSSKGNMADTRYF.

V gene TRBV10-3 combines with J gene TRBJ1-1; possibly TRBD1 for D (6 bases). V was clipped by 5 bases and J by 0 bases, with 10 bases between them. CDR3 length: 14 residues. The germline CDR1 and CDR2 sequences are ENHRY and SYGVKD. The CDR3 DNA sequence: TGTGCCATCAGTCCGGACAGTTTGAACACTGAAGCTTTCTTT. Residues: CAISPDSLNTEAFF.

V is TRBV6-1 and J is TRBJ2-7; D not resolved. V gave up 10 bases and J gave up 12 bases, with 16 bases separating them. This CDR3 contains 10 residues. CDR1 and CDR2 from the germline V gene are MNHNS and SASEGT. CDR3 nucleotide sequence: TGTGCCACTTCACTCCGGAATTCGTACTTC. This encodes CATSLRNSYF.

This clone appeared once. The chain employs TRBV30 and TRBJ1-3; TRBD1 might be the D (6 bases). Germline V gene data show CDR1 as GTSNPN and CDR2 as SVGIG (reference sequence). The V end was cut by 0 bases, the J end by 0 bases, with 21 bases between. This CDR3 region has 19 residues. CDR3 loop: CAWSVSLLTGSTSGNTIYF. The CDR3 region has the DNA TGTGCCTGGAGTGTATCACTGTTAACAGGGTCCACCTCTGGAAACACCATATATTTT.